The 15 T cell receptor beta chains listed next were all sequenced from one sample in a study of T cells after yellow fever vaccination. TCRdb used MiXCR to reprocess the 5' RACE reads, holding one entry per CDR3 protein. Among 300,000 or so distinct CDR3 sequences listed, around 7.3% were seen once. The source material was PBMCs, sampled around 45 days after the first yellow fever vaccination. All receptors derive from a man between 18 and 35 years old who received the YFV17D yellow fever vaccine.

This clonotype appeared a few times. This rearrangement joins TRBV5-1 to TRBJ1-2; 8 positions match TRBD1. The V segment lost 4 bases and the J segment 7 bases; nucleotides outside the gene matches: 15. The CDR3 spans 16 residues. CDR1 is SGHRS and CDR2 is YFSETQ in the germline V gene. The CDR3 DNA is TGCGCCAGCAGCGCGGCGAACCAGGGGGCGCGTGGTGGCTACACCTTC. Translated, it gives CASSAANQGARGGYTF.

J is TRBJ1-4 and V is TRBV25-1; perhaps TRBD1 as D (5 bases). Germline CDR1 MGHDK, CDR2 SYGVNS. V lost 1 base and J lost 4, with 10 bases in between. This CDR3 spans 15 amino acids. The CDR3 DNA reads TGTGCCAGCAGTGAATCGGGACGGATTAATGAAAAACTGTTTTTT. Translating gives CASSESGRINEKLFF.

This clonotype was detected a few times. The rearrangement links TRBV29-1 to TRBJ2-3; D call uncertain. This CDR3 region has 10 residues. Deletions cut 3 bases from V and 5 bases from J, with 3 bases between. Germline CDR1 SQVTM, CDR2 ANQGSEA. The CDR3 here is CSVDRDTQYF. As DNA, the CDR3 is TGCAGCGTTGACAGAGATACGCAGTATTTT.

This clonotype was detected once. The chain joins TRBV12-3 or TRBV12-4 to TRBJ2-2, with D hard to call. V shed 4 bases and J shed 5 bases, with 8 bases lying between them. The CDR3 extends over 13 amino acids. The CDR3 sequence is CASSSRETGELFF. The DNA for the CDR3 is TGTGCCAGCAGTTCAAGGGAAACCGGGGAGCTGTTTTTT.

In this sample, this clonotype turned up a few times. The chain has TRBV19 and TRBJ2-4; D gene ambiguous. This CDR3 region has 15 residues. The V and J ends lost 0 bases and 5 bases respectively, with 11 bases between them. CDR1 is LNHDA, CDR2 SQIVND, per germline (reference sequence). The CDR3 DNA reads as TGTGCCAGTAGTATAGATCGAGGCCGGGAAAACATTCAGTACTTC. It specifies CASSIDRGRENIQYF.

This clonotype was recorded many times. The genes are TRBV12-5 and TRBJ1-2; no reliable D call. The CDR3 is made up of 14 amino acids. V dropped 5 bases and J dropped 8 bases, with 18 bases sitting between them. CDR1 is LGHNT, CDR2 FRNRAP, per germline. The CDR3 sequence is CASGGGVLSAGYTF. The CDR3 coding sequence is TGTGCTAGTGGTGGCGGGGTCCTGAGCGCCGGCTACACCTTC.

This clonotype showed up just a few times. The V and J genes are TRBV4-3 and TRBJ2-1; 7 bases match TRBD2. Looked up from germline, CDR1 is LGHNA and CDR2 is YSLEER. This CDR3 has 15 residues. V was clipped by 5 bases and J by 6 bases; unmatched bases: 10. The CDR3 DNA follows: TGCGCCAGCAGCGAAGCGGGGTATACTGTCAATGAGCAGTTCTTC. This sequence encodes CASSEAGYTVNEQFF.

The gene calls are TRBV19 and TRBJ1-1, with D possibly being TRBD1 (6 bases). This CDR3 has 15 residues. Germline values: CDR1 LNHDA, CDR2 SQIVND (reference sequence). Trimming left V 8 bases short and J 1 base short, with 17 bases between. CDR3 nucleotides: TGTGCCAGTCTATCTTCCGGGACACCGAACACTGAAGCTTTCTTT. Its translation is CASLSSGTPNTEAFF.

This clonotype turned up a few times. This chain joins TRBV2 and TRBJ1-1; tentatively, D is TRBD1 (6 bases). CDR3 length: 14 residues. The V gene's germline CDR1 is SNHLY and CDR2 FYNNEI. The V gene lost 3 bases and the J gene lost 2 bases, with 10 bases spanning the gap. The CDR3 DNA reads as TGTGCCAGCAGTGACAGACAGGCCAACACTGAAGCTTTCTTT. Amino acids: CASSDRQANTEAFF. Full variable domain (rest looked up from reference TRBV2 and TRBJ1-1): EPEVTQTPSHQVTQMGQEVILRCVPISNHLYFYWYRQILGQKVEFLVSFYNNEISEKSEIFDDQFSVERPDGSNFTLKIRSTKLEDSAMYFCASSDRQANTEAFFGQGTRLTVV.

The chain is built from TRBV29-1 and TRBJ1-1, with 8 bases fitting TRBD1. V was pared by 2 bases and J by 6 bases, with 8 bases of the junction left unmatched. Germline CDR1 reads SQVTM; CDR2 reads ANQGSEA. CDR3 length: 14 residues. CDR3 nucleotide sequence: TGCAGCGTTGAATTATTTGGACAGGGCGCTGAAGCTTTCTTT. Translating it yields CSVELFGQGAEAFF. Full variable domain (rest looked up from reference TRBV29-1 and TRBJ1-1): SAVISQKPSRDICQRGTSLTIQCQVDSQVTMMFWYRQQPGQSLTLIATANQGSEATYESGFVIDKFPISRPNLTFSTLTVSNMSPEDSSIYLCSVELFGQGAEAFFGQGTRLTVV.

In its sample, this clonotype was seen a few times. This chain joins TRBV5-1 and TRBJ1-1; D remains ambiguous. CDR1 SGHRS and CDR2 YFSETQ come from the germline V gene. V was clipped by 4 bases and J by 1 base, with 11 bases between them. This CDR3 is 14 amino acids long. The CDR3 DNA reads as TGCGCCAGCAGCGGTCCCGTGGGGAACACTGAAGCTTTCTTT. It yields the protein CASSGPVGNTEAFF. The full variable domain, rest sourced from reference TRBV5-1 and TRBJ1-1, is KAGVTQTPRYLIKTRGQQVTLSCSPISGHRSVSWYQQTPGQGLQFLFEYFSETQRNKGNFPGRFSGRQFSNSRSEMNVSTLELGDSALYLCASSGPVGNTEAFFGQGTRLTVV.

The chain couples TRBV7-2 to TRBJ2-7; the D gene is possibly TRBD2 (5 bases). Deletions cut 4 bases from V and 6 bases from J, with 19 bases between. CDR3 length: 15 residues. From germline, CDR1 is SGHTA and CDR2 FQGNSA. CDR3 residues: CASSYAGLSASEQYF. CDR3 sequence (DNA): TGTGCCAGCAGCTACGCCGGACTGTCGGCTAGCGAGCAGTACTTC.

The V gene is TRBV9, the J gene TRBJ2-6; D uncertain. Germline V CDR1 and CDR2: SGDLS, YYNGEE. Trimming stripped 0 bases from V and 3 bases from J, with 7 bases between. The CDR3 is 15 residues long. CDR3 nucleotides: TGTGCCAGCAGCGTAGGTGTGGGTGGGGCCAACGTCCTGACTTTC. It is translated as CASSVGVGGANVLTF.

A few counts support this clonotype. The V call is TRBV6-1, the J call TRBJ2-5, with 9 positions matching TRBD2. V lost 4 bases and J lost 4; bases outside the gene matches: 4. Germline values: CDR1 MNHNS, CDR2 SASEGT. The length of the CDR3 is 14 residues. For the CDR3, the DNA is TGTGCCAGCAGTGGGCGGGGGGGCCGAGAGACCCAGTACTTC. This translates into CASSGRGGRETQYF.

This clonotype was observed at least ten times. The V and J genes are TRBV12-3 or TRBV12-4 and TRBJ2-7, with D possibly matching TRBD2 (6 bases). This CDR3 has 14 amino acids. Trimming took off 6 bases at V and 2 bases at J, with 14 bases between the two ends. Written as DNA, the CDR3 is TGTGCCAGCAGGCCCGGGACTCTACCCTACGAGCAGTACTTC. Its translation: CASRPGTLPYEQYF.